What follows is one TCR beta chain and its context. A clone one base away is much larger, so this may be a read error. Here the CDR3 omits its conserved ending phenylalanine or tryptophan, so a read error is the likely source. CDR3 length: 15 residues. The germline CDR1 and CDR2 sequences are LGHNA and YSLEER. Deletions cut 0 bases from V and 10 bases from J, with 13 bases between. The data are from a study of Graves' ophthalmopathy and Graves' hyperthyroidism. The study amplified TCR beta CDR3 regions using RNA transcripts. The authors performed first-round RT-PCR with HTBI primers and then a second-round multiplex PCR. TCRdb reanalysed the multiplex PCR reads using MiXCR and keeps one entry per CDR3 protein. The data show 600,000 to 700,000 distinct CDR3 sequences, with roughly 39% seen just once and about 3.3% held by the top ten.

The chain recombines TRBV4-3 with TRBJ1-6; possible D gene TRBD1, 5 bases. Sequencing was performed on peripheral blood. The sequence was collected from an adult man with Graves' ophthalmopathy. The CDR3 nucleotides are TGCGCCAGCAGCCAAGAGACAACCCCAGGGTCACCCCTCCACCTT. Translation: CASSQETTPGSPLHL.